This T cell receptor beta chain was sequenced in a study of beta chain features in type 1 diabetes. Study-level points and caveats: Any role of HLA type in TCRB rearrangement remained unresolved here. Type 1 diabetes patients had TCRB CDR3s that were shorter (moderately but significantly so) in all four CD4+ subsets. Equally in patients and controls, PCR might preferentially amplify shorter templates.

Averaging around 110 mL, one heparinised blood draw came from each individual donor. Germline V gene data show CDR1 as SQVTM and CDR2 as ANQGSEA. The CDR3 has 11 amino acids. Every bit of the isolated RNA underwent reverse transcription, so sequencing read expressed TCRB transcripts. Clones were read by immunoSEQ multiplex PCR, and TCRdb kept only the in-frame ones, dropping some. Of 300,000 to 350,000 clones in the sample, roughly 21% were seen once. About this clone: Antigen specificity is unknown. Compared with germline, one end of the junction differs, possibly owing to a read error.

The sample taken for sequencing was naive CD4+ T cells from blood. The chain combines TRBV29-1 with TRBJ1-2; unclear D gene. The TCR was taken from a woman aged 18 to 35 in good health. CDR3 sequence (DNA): TGCAGCGTCGAAGGGAGCTATGGCTACACCTTC. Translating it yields CSVEGSYGYTF. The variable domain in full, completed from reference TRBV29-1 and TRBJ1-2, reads SAVISQKPSRDICQRGTSLTIQCQVDSQVTMMFWYRQQPGQSLTLIATANQGSEATYESGFVIDKFPISRPNLTFSTLTVSNMSPEDSSIYLCSVEGSYGYTFGSGTRLTVV.